Included here is one T cell receptor beta chain sequence, with context. TRB rearrangements were amplified by touch-down multiplex PCR with mixed TRB-A/B primers. With the multiplex PCR reads reprocessed, TCRdb shows one record per CDR3 protein and no DNA. The listing records about 6,300 distinct CDR3 sequences. This entry is derived from a study of T cell clusters in autoimmune cytopenias. Study as a whole: Healthy donor controls had a mean age of roughly 56 years and median age of about 64 years.

Tens of thousands of genome equivalents of blood DNA were amplified for TRB. In germline, CDR1 is SGHVS, CDR2 FNYEAQ. The CDR3 sequence is 15 residues long. These data were likewise used in another study, on T cell repertoires in aging, cancer and after chemotherapy.

This rearrangement joins TRBV7-6 to TRBJ2-2; there is no DNA to check the TCRdb D call of TRBD1. Input material: peripheral blood. This TCR derives from a human donor in good health. CDR3 in amino acids: CASSLFQTGTGELFF.